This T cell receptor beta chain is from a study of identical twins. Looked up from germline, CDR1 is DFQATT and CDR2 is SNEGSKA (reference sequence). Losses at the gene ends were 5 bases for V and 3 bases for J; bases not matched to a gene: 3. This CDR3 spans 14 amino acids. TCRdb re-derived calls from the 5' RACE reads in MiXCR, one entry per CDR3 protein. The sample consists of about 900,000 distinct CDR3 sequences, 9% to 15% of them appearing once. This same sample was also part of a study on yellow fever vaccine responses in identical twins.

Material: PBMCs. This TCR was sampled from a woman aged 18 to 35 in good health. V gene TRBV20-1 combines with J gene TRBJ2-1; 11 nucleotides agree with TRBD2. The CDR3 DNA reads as TGCAGTGCTCAGACTAGCGGGAACTACAATGAGCAGTTCTTC. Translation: CSAQTSGNYNEQFF.